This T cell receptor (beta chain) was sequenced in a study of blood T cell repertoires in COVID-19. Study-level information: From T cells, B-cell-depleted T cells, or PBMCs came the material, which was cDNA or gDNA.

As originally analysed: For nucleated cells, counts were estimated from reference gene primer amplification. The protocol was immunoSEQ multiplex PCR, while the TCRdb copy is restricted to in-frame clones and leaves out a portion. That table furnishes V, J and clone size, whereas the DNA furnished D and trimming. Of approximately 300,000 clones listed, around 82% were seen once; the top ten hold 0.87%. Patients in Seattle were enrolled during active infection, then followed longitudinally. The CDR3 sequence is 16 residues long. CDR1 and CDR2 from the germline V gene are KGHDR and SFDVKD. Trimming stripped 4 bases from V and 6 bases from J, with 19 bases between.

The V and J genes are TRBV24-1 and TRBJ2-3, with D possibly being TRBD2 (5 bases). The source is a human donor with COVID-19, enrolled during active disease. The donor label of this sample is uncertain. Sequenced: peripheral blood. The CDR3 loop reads CATSDPAEDPRDTQYF. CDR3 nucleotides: TGTGCCACCAGTGACCCCGCGGAGGACCCGAGGGATACGCAGTATTTT.